This TCR beta chain derives from a study of Ad26.COV2.S vaccination and SARS-CoV-2 variants. Overall study context: COV1001, an Ad26.COV2.S trial, supplied this vaccine-arm donor.

The CDR3 is 13 amino acids. CDR1 is LNHNV, CDR2 YYDKDF, per germline (reference sequence). V lost 3 bases and J 6 bases, leaving 11 bases between the germline ends. Documented treatment: some 20 received Ad26.COV2.S at low or high dose, single or two shots; 5 received placebo; per-sample allocation not given. Day 63 after the first injection of vaccine or placebo was the sampling time. The repertoire was sequenced with immunoSEQ multiplex PCR; TCRdb's copy has only in-frame clones and lacks some. The repertoire includes about 680,000 clones, approximately 88% of them detected once, and about 1.5% sits in the top ten.

The sample here was peripheral blood, taken in a trial of Ad26.COV2.S vaccine versus placebo. The receptor's source is a person between 18 and 65 years old who received the Ad26.COV2.S COVID-19 vaccine or a placebo. The chain couples TRBV15 to TRBJ1-1, with a weak D call TRBD1 (5 bases). The CDR3 spells CATSSEGRAEAFF. The CDR3, as DNA: TGTGCCACCAGCAGTGAGGGGAGGGCTGAAGCTTTCTTT.